This is a list of T cell receptor beta chains from one sample in a study of shared clonotypes between healthy human individuals. Sequencing used immunoSEQ multiplex PCR; TCRdb keeps in-frame clones, though not all of them. This sample has about 1.4 million clones, with approximately 96% found just once. Input material: naive CD4+ T cells sorted from blood. The source is a man aged 25 to 45 in good health. Both conserved end residues are part of each CDR3. The D gene is left open where the match is weak. Not all rows give a size; the values are once, few, many and, for expanded clones, a class.

CDR3 protein	CDR3 DNA	clone size	V gene	CDR3 length	J gene	D gene
CASSVGNGEQFF	TGTGCCAGCAGTGTCGGGAATGGTGAGCAGTTCTTC	NA	TRBV2	12	TRBJ2-1	NA
CASSRRLAYEQYF	TGTGCCAGCAGCCGGAGACTGGCCTACGAGCAGTACTTC	NA	TRBV14	13	TRBJ2-7	NA
CASSGGQGSYEQYF	TGTGCCAGCAGCGGTGGACAGGGTTCCTACGAGCAGTACTTC	NA	TRBV9	14	TRBJ2-7	TRBD1
CSVERPGHEQFF	TGCAGCGTTGAGAGACCGGGCCATGAGCAGTTCTTC	NA	TRBV29-1	12	TRBJ2-1	NA
CASSYRRGGSGRRENIQYF	TGTGCCAGCAGTTACAGGAGGGGTGGTAGCGGGAGGAGGGAAAACATTCAGTACTTC	once	TRBV27	19	TRBJ2-4	TRBD2
CSVGDRTTNEKLFF	TGCAGCGTGGGAGACCGCACAACTAATGAAAAACTGTTTTTT	NA	TRBV29-1	14	TRBJ1-4	NA
CASSQVLAGANVLTF	TGCGCCAGCAGCCAAGTTTTAGCGGGGGCCAACGTCCTGACTTTC	once	TRBV4-3	15	TRBJ2-6	NA
CASSELHRDRYNEQFF	TGTGCCAGCAGTGAACTCCACCGGGACAGATACAATGAGCAGTTCTTC	NA	TRBV6-1	16	TRBJ2-1	TRBD1
CASSTGLAWVREQYF	TGTGCCAGCAGCACAGGACTAGCGTGGGTAAGGGAGCAGTACTTC	once	TRBV7-2	15	TRBJ2-7	TRBD2
CASSLVPPSGNEQYF	TGCGCCAGCAGCTTGGTGCCCCCTAGCGGGAACGAGCAGTACTTC	once	TRBV5-1	15	TRBJ2-7	TRBD2
CASVDSGRNAGELFF	TGTGCCAGTGTCGATAGCGGGAGAAACGCCGGGGAGCTGTTTTTT	NA	TRBV4-2	15	TRBJ2-2	TRBD2
CASSLRPPTSEITDTQYF	TGTGCCAGCAGTTTACGCCCCCCTACTAGCGAAATCACAGATACGCAGTATTTT	NA	TRBV27	18	TRBJ2-3	TRBD2
CASFTGQGHYGYTF	TGTGCCAGTTTCACCGGACAGGGGCACTATGGCTACACCTTC	NA	TRBV28	14	TRBJ1-2	TRBD1
CASSLIVGGRTEAFF	TGTGCCAGCAGCCTCATCGTAGGGGGCCGAACTGAAGCTTTCTTT	NA	TRBV7-2	15	TRBJ1-1	TRBD1
CASRMTGVETQYF	TGTGCCAGCAGAATGACAGGGGTCGAGACCCAGTACTTC	NA	TRBV5-6	13	TRBJ2-5	TRBD1
CASSIDRGTGAGNQPQHF	TGTGCCAGTAGTATAGATCGGGGGACAGGGGCTGGCAATCAGCCCCAGCATTTT	NA	TRBV19	18	TRBJ1-5	TRBD1
CASGGQGANYGYTF	TGTGCCAGTGGGGGACAGGGGGCGAACTATGGCTACACCTTC	NA	TRBV19	14	TRBJ1-2	TRBD1
CASGPGPYYEQYF	TGTGCCAGCGGTCCCGGGCCTTACTACGAGCAGTACTTC	NA	TRBV6-1	13	TRBJ2-7	NA
CASSQDRSGTRSYEQYF	TGTGCCAGCTCACAGGATAGGTCCGGGACTAGGTCCTACGAGCAGTACTTC	NA	TRBV18	17	TRBJ2-7	TRBD2
CASSPLGLAVNEQFF	TGTGCCAGCAGCCCCCTGGGACTAGCGGTTAATGAGCAGTTCTTC	NA	TRBV5-8	15	TRBJ2-1	TRBD2
CASSSLTGGFTEAFF	TGCGCCAGCAGCTCACTGACAGGGGGGTTCACTGAAGCTTTCTTT	NA	TRBV5-1	15	TRBJ1-1	TRBD1
CASSLEVNQPQHF	TGTGCCAGCAGCCTCGAGGTAAATCAGCCCCAGCATTTT	NA	TRBV7-2	13	TRBJ1-5	NA
CASSFVRGYEQYF	TGTGCCAGCAGTTTCGTCAGGGGATACGAGCAGTACTTC	few	TRBV27	13	TRBJ2-7	NA
CASSVEGSRPQHF	TGTGCCAGCAGCGTAGAAGGTTCCCGGCCCCAGCATTTT	NA	TRBV9	13	TRBJ1-5	NA
CASSQYTGDTEAFF	TGTGCCAGCAGTCAATACACTGGGGACACTGAAGCTTTCTTT	NA	TRBV6-1	14	TRBJ1-1	NA
CASSESKGLGEQFF	TGCGCCAGCAGTGAGTCGAAGGGCCTGGGTGAGCAGTTCTTC	NA	TRBV10-2	14	TRBJ2-1	NA
CSVRERGMANVLTF	TGCAGCGTTCGTGAGAGGGGAATGGCCAACGTCCTGACTTTC	NA	TRBV29-1	14	TRBJ2-6	NA
CASSLTGVNEQYF	TGCGCCAGCAGCTTGACGGGAGTGAACGAGCAGTACTTC	NA	TRBV5-1	13	TRBJ2-7	NA
CAWSVSTGGDTQYF	TGTGCCTGGAGTGTATCGACAGGAGGGGATACGCAGTATTTT	NA	TRBV30	14	TRBJ2-3	NA
CASSRDRAGETQYF	TGTGCCAGCAGCCGAGACAGGGCCGGAGAGACCCAGTACTTC	NA	TRBV5-6	14	TRBJ2-5	TRBD1
CASNVETGENGEQYF	TGCGCCAGCAATGTGGAAACGGGAGAGAATGGCGAGCAGTACTTC	NA	TRBV5-1	15	TRBJ2-7	NA
CASRRAGRSVSGNTIYF	TGTGCCAGCAGACGTGCTGGGAGGTCAGTCTCTGGAAACACCATATATTTT	NA	TRBV28	17	TRBJ1-3	NA